This entry lists 27 T cell receptor beta chains sequenced from one sample in a study of prognosis after radiotherapy for stage I lung cancer. TCR beta CDR3 was amplified from genomic DNA by two-round multiplex PCR. Gene-specific TRBV and TRBJ primers were used in PCR round one. Each CDR3 protein gets one entry after TCRdb re-called the multiplex PCR reads with MiXCR. The sample includes around 31,000 distinct CDR3 sequences, about 30% seen only once; the top ten take more than 30%. Here the sequenced sample was PBMCs, taken before or after stereotactic body radiation therapy (not recorded which). The receptor set was obtained from a donor over 45 with non-small cell lung cancer.

This clonotype showed up just a few times. A much larger clone lies a single base off, so this may be a read error. This rearrangement joins TRBV30 to TRBJ2-3; no reliable D call. The CDR3 covers 12 residues. Germline CDR1 reads GTSNPN; CDR2 reads SVGIG (reference sequence). The CDR3, as DNA: TGTGCCTGTAGTGGCCAAGGGGATACGCAGTATTTT. Residues: CACSGQGDTQYF.

This clonotype has at least ten counts. This rearrangement joins TRBV6-1 to TRBJ2-3; 11 bases map to TRBD2. V shed 7 bases and J 5 bases; nucleotides not matched to a gene: 11. Germline V CDR1 and CDR2: MNHNS, SASEGT. The CDR3 runs to 16 residues. The DNA for the CDR3 is TGTGCCAGCAAGATTAGCGGGAGGGCCGGAAAAGATACGCAGTATTTT. Residues: CASKISGRAGKDTQYF.

On this clonotype itself: The junction departs from germline at one end; a sequencing error may be responsible. The V and J genes are TRBV12-3 or TRBV12-4 and TRBJ1-2; the D gene is possibly TRBD1 (5 bases). CDR3 length: 12 residues. The CDR3 here is CASLPGGGGCTF. The CDR3 DNA reads as TGTGCCAGCCTACCGGGGGGGGGTGGCTGCACCTTC.

This clonotype was seen only a few times. A much more abundant neighbour one base away suggests this may be a read error. The chain recombines TRBV5-1 with TRBJ2-5; no reliable D call. Germline values: CDR1 SGHRS, CDR2 YFSETQ. V was pared by 5 bases and J by 2 bases, with 7 bases between. The CDR3 consists of 12 residues. CDR3 DNA: TGCGCCAGCAGGTCCGTACAAGAGACCCAGTACTTC. This encodes CASRSVQETQYF.

This clonotype was detected many times. The gene calls are TRBV27 and TRBJ2-5; a possible D gene is TRBD2 (6 bases). CDR1 MNHEY and CDR2 SMNVEV come from the germline V gene (reference sequence). The CDR3 spans 11 residues. The V gene lost 4 bases and the J gene lost 7 bases, with 7 bases spanning the gap. CDR3: CASSWGGTQYF. Written as DNA, the CDR3 is TGTGCCAGCAGTTGGGGAGGGACCCAGTACTTC.

This clonotype showed up many times. The J gene is TRBJ2-1, the V gene TRBV3-1, with 7 bases identical to TRBD2. Unmatched junction bases numbered 13, after V lost 1 base and J lost 7 bases. CDR3 length: 17 amino acids. Germline CDR1 LGHDT, CDR2 YNNKEL (reference sequence). CDR3: CASSQGRRERRGNEQFF. As DNA, the CDR3 is TGTGCCAGCAGCCAAGGTCGGCGGGAGCGGCGCGGGAATGAGCAGTTCTTC.

This clonotype has at least ten counts. Germline and junction disagree at one end, which may indicate a read error. The chain carries TRBV6-2 or TRBV6-3 and TRBJ2-7; tentative D call: TRBD2 (5 bases). From germline, CDR1 is MNHEY and CDR2 SVGEGT. This CDR3 contains 14 residues. CDR3 DNA: TGTGCCAGCAGCTACTCGGGGAGCTCCTACGAGCAGTACTTC. Protein product: CASSYSGSSYEQYF.

This rearrangement joins TRBV12-3 or TRBV12-4 to TRBJ2-1; TRBD1 matches at 10 bases. CDR3 size: 12 residues. Unmatched junction bases numbered 6, after V lost 10 bases and J lost 9 bases. CDR3 region: CATGQGRAEQFF. In DNA, the CDR3 is TGTGCCACGGGACAGGGGAGGGCTGAGCAGTTCTTC.

Ten or more counts support this clonotype. The CDR3 region is CASSTRTSGTDEQFF. The CDR3 DNA sequence: TGTGCCAGCAGCACCCGGACTAGCGGGACAGATGAGCAGTTCTTC. The gene calls are TRBV4-2 and TRBJ2-1, with 12 bases lining up with TRBD2. The V and J ends lost 5 bases and 8 bases, in that order; junction bases with no gene match: 7. The CDR3 has 15 amino acids. Germline V gene data show CDR1 as LGHNA and CDR2 as YNFKEQ.

This clonotype was found a few times. A far larger clone is just one base off, so this is likely a read error. The chain combines TRBV6-5 with TRBJ2-7; TRBD1 matches 9 bases. This CDR3 comprises 15 residues. With 4 bases clipped from V and 5 bases from J, the junction kept 9 bases outside the gene matches. CDR1 is MNHEY, CDR2 SVGAGI, per germline. Here the CDR3 DNA reads TGTGCCAGCAGTTTCTCCGGGACAGGGCTCGACGAGCAGTACTTC. Protein: CASSFSGTGLDEQYF.

About this clonotype: A read error may produce the germline difference seen at one junction end. This sequence joins TRBV28 and TRBJ2-3; TRBD2 matches at 13 bases. This CDR3 has 15 residues. Germline V lookup: CDR1 MDHEN, CDR2 SYDVKM. The CDR3 protein is CAIRHTSGGATAHYF. The DNA of the CDR3 is TGTGCCATCAGGCATACTAGCGGGGGGGCCACGGCGCATTATTTT. The variable domain in full, with the rest retrieved from reference TRBV28 and TRBJ2-3, is DVKVTQSSRYLVKRTGEKVFLECVQDMDHENMFWYRQDPGLGLRLIYFSYDVKMKEKGDIPEGYSVSREKKERFSLILESASTNQTSMYLCAIRHTSGGATAHYFGPGTRLTVL.

The table lists this clonotype with a count of one. J is TRBJ2-1 and V is TRBV2; 8 nucleotides match TRBD1. CDR3 size: 14 residues. Trimming removed 10 bases from V and 8 bases from J; junction bases left unmatched: 13. From germline, CDR1 is SNHLY and CDR2 FYNNEI. The CDR3 loop reads CAILGQVNSDEQFF. Here the CDR3 DNA reads TGTGCCATCCTGGGACAGGTTAATAGCGATGAGCAGTTCTTC.

The sample holds a few counts of this clonotype. The chain carries TRBV12-3 or TRBV12-4 and TRBJ1-2; 8 nucleotides line up with TRBD1. V lost 5 bases and J lost 4; bases outside the gene matches: 9. The CDR3 has 15 amino acids. The chain's CDR3 is CASSADRGTAYGYTF. As DNA, the CDR3 is TGTGCCAGCAGTGCTGACAGGGGAACCGCCTATGGCTACACCTTC.

This clonotype was counted ten times or more. The rearrangement links TRBV11-3 to TRBJ1-1; D uncertain. Germline V gene data show CDR1 as SGHNT and CDR2 as YENEEA. Trimming left V 1 base short and J 7 bases short, with 10 bases between. CDR3 length: 13 amino acids. The CDR3 nucleotides read TGTGCCAGCAGCTTAGGGCAGCTCAATGAAGCTTTCTTT. It is translated as CASSLGQLNEAFF.

Turning to this clonotype: It may be a read error: a sequence one base away is much more abundant. This sequence joins TRBV29-1 and TRBJ2-1, with D hard to call. Germline CDR1 is SQVTM and CDR2 is ANQGSEA. There are 13 residues in the CDR3. CDR3: CSVEEAAYNDQFF. The CDR3 nucleotides are TGCAGCGTTGAAGAGGCAGCCTACAATGACCAGTTCTTC.

Many counts were recorded for this clonotype. The CDR3 nucleotides are TGTGCCAGCAGTTTACATAATTCACCCCTCCACTTT. Protein product: CASSLHNSPLHF. The chain uses TRBV12-3 or TRBV12-4 and TRBJ1-6; no clear D. The CDR3 is made up of 12 amino acids. Trimming shortened V by 2 bases and J by 5 bases, and 1 base separated the two germline ends.

Remarks on this clonotype: It may be a read error: a sequence one base away is much more abundant. This chain uses TRBV30 with TRBJ2-7; maybe TRBD2 (5 bases). CDR1 GTSNPN and CDR2 SVGIG come from the germline V gene (reference sequence). The CDR3 totals 14 residues. CDR3 coding DNA: TGTTCCTGGAGCCTAACCGCTAGCAGCGACGAGCAGTACTTC. It is translated as CSWSLTASSDEQYF.

Worth noting for this clonotype: A single base is all that separates this from a far larger clone, so a read error is likely. The chain is built from TRBV6-1 and TRBJ1-6; 7 nucleotides agree with TRBD1. This CDR3 has 17 amino acids. J was trimmed by 3 bases and V by 8 bases; bases with no gene match: 13. Germline-derived CDR1 and CDR2 are MNHNS and SASEGT. The CDR3 DNA reads as TGTGCCAGCGGTCTTATCTGGGACAGAAGCTATAATTCACCCCTCCACTTT. This codes for CASGLIWDRSYNSPLHF.

This clonotype appeared many times. The rearrangement uses TRBV5-1 and TRBJ1-3, with D possibly matching TRBD1 (5 bases). Per the germline V gene, CDR1 is SGHRS and CDR2 is YFSETQ. Trimming took off 2 bases at V and 0 bases at J, with 9 bases between the two ends. The CDR3 loop spans 15 amino acids. Here the CDR3 DNA reads TGCGCCAGCAGCTTAACAGGACACTCTGGAAACACCATATATTTT. It is translated as CASSLTGHSGNTIYF.

Worth noting for this clonotype: A single base separates this from a much larger clone, so it may be a read error. The chain recombines TRBV6-1 with TRBJ2-5; D gene uncertain. Germline CDR1 MNHNS, CDR2 SASEGT. V shed 6 bases and J shed 5 bases, with 16 bases lying between them. This CDR3 contains 14 residues. The CDR3, as DNA: TGTGCCAGCAGCCTAGTGGTGGGAAGTGAGACCCAGTACTTC. It encodes CASSLVVGSETQYF.

Concerning this clonotype itself: It may be a read error: a sequence one base away is much more abundant. The CDR3 nucleotides read TGCGACAGCAGCCAGATTAAGACTAGTTCAGATACGCAGTATTTT. Its protein is CDSSQIKTSSDTQYF. This sequence joins TRBV4-1 and TRBJ2-3; tentatively, D is TRBD2 (6 bases). The CDR3 runs 15 residues. Germline V CDR1 and CDR2: MGHRA, YSYEKL.

This clonotype was recorded many times. This chain links TRBV19 with TRBJ1-2; a possible D gene is TRBD1 (5 bases). This CDR3 is 15 amino acids long. Germline CDR1 is LNHDA and CDR2 is SQIVND (reference sequence). V gave up 3 bases and J gave up 8 bases, with 19 bases separating them. CDR3 amino acids: CASSILVSGGSGYTF. The CDR3 region has the DNA TGTGCCAGTAGTATTCTTGTTTCGGGGGGTTCCGGCTACACCTTC.

The chain combines TRBV13 with TRBJ2-3; 10 positions match TRBD2. V trimming: 5 bases; J trimming: 5 bases; junction bases outside the gene matches: 10. The CDR3 contains 16 residues. Germline V gives CDR1 PRHDT, CDR2 FYEKMQ (reference sequence). The CDR3, as DNA: TGTGCCAGCAGCCCCCCTAGCGGGAGAGTAGTAGATACGCAGTATTTT. Amino acid sequence: CASSPPSGRVVDTQYF.

This clonotype has ten or more counts. This chain connects TRBV9 to TRBJ2-1; perhaps TRBD1 as D (5 bases). The length of the CDR3 is 16 residues. CDR1 is SGDLS, CDR2 YYNGEE, per germline. V was cut by 4 bases and J by 3 bases, with 17 bases left in between. CDR3 sequence: CASSLQGVPNYNEQFF. Written as DNA, the CDR3 is TGTGCCAGCAGCCTACAAGGGGTTCCTAACTACAATGAGCAGTTCTTC.

The sample holds many counts of this clonotype. This sequence joins TRBV28 and TRBJ1-1; D remains unclear. Germline assignment: CDR1 MDHEN and CDR2 SYDVKM. This CDR3 is built from 15 residues. Deletions cut 3 bases from V and 1 base from J, with 12 bases between. CDR3 DNA sequence: TGTGCCAGCAGTTTGGCCTCCTCCCCGAACACTGAAGCTTTCTTT. This encodes CASSLASSPNTEAFF.

This clonotype has at least ten counts. The chain combines TRBV20-1 with TRBJ2-3, with 12 nucleotides matching TRBD2. With V trimmed by 5 bases and J by 1 base, 4 bases remained unmatched. CDR1 is DFQATT and CDR2 is SNEGSKA in the germline V gene (reference sequence). The CDR3 is made up of 15 amino acids. The CDR3 is CSARRLAGGTDTQYF. The CDR3 coding sequence is TGCAGTGCTCGACGACTAGCGGGAGGCACAGATACGCAGTATTTT.

As to this clonotype: One base away lies a much larger clone, so this may be a sequencing read error. The rearrangement uses TRBV9 and TRBJ1-5; 8 nucleotides agree with TRBD1. This CDR3 has 14 residues. The germline CDR1 and CDR2 sequences are SGDLS and YYNGEE. Trimming at V came to 5 bases and at J to 6 bases, leaving 7 bases not matched to a gene. The CDR3 DNA reads TGTGCCAGCAGAGCAGGACAGGGCTTTCAGCCCCAGCATTTT. This sequence encodes CASRAGQGFQPQHF.